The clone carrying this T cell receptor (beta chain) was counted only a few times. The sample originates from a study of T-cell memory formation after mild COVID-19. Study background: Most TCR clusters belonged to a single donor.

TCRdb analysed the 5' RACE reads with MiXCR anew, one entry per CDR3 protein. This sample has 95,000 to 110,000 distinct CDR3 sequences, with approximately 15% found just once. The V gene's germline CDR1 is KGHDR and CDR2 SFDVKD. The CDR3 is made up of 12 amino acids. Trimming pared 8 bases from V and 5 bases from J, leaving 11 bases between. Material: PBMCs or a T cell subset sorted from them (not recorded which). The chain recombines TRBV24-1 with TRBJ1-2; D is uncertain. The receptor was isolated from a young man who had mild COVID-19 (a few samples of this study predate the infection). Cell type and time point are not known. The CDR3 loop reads CATIFQQYGYTF. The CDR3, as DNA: TGTGCCACCATATTCCAGCAGTATGGCTACACCTTC.